This TCR beta chain was profiled in a study of regulatory T cells in long-lasting Graves disease. The CDR3 has 14 residues. CDR1 is LNHNV, CDR2 YYDKDF, per germline (reference sequence). Researchers made TCR beta libraries by using iRepertoire HTBI primers and running Arm-PCR on CDR3 regions. Original analysis: Samples collectively showed more than 55 TRBV and around 15 TRBJ segments. TCRdb recomputed calls from the multiplex PCR reads with MiXCR, one row per CDR3 protein. These V and J calls rely on TCRdb rather than the paper's analysis. The data contain 450,000 or so distinct CDR3 sequences, less than 25% of them seen just once; the ten biggest clones take up approximately 7.8%. Findings and limits, study-wide: The study found lower TCR diversity in persistent Graves' patients than in newly diagnosed ones. More public clonotypes were shared by persistent patients (approximately 3,000) than by new patients (about 970).

In regard to this clonotype: The antigen is undetermined. A much larger clone sits a single nucleotide away, making a read error possible.

The time point was: persistent/refractory GD, antithyroid drugs over 5 years with positive TRAb. Extracted RNA from PBMCs served as the source of the TCR library. Patients came through an endocrinology department, and that department was in Xi'an, China. The sequence was collected from a female donor with Graves disease. This material consisted of peripheral blood mononuclear cells (PBMCs), taken when the disease was refractory, from a patient treated with antithyroid drugs. This rearrangement joins TRBV15 to TRBJ2-7, with D perhaps TRBD1 (6 bases). The CDR3 DNA follows: TGTGCCGCCAGTCGGGTCGGACAGACCTACGAGCAGTACTTC. Translating it yields CAASRVGQTYEQYF.